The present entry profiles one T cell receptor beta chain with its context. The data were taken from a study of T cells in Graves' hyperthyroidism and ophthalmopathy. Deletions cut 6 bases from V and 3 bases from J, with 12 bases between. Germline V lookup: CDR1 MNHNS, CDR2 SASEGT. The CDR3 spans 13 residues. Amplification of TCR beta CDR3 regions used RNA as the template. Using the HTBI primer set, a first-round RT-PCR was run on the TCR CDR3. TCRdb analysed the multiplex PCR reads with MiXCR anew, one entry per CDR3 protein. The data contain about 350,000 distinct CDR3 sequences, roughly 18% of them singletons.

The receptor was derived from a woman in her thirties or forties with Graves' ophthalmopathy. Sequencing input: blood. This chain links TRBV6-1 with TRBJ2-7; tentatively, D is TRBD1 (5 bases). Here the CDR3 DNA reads TGTGCCAGCAGAAAGACAGACGGCTACGAGCAGTACTTC. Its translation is CASRKTDGYEQYF.